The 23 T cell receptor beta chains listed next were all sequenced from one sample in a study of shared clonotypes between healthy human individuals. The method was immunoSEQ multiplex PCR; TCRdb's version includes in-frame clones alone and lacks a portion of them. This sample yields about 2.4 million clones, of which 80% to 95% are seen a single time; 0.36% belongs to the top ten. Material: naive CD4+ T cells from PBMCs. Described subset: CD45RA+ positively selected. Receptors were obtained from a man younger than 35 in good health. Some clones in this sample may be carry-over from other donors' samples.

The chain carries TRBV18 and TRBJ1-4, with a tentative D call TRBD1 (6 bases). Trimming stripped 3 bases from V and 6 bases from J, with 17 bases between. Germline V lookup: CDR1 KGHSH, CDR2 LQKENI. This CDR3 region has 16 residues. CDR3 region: CASSPIPYGGHEKLFF. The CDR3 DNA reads TGTGCCAGCTCACCTATACCCTATGGGGGGCATGAAAAACTGTTTTTT.

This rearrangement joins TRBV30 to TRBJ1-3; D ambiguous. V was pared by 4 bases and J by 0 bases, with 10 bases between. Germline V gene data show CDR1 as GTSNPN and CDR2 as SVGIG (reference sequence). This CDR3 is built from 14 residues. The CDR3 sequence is CAWTASSSGNTIYF. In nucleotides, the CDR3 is TGTGCCTGGACCGCCTCGAGCTCTGGAAACACCATATATTTT.

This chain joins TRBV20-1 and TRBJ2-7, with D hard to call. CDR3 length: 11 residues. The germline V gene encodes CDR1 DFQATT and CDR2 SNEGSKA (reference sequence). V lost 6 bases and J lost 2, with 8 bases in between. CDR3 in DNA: TGCAGTGCGCCAAAAACCTACGAGCAGTACTTC. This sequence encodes CSAPKTYEQYF.

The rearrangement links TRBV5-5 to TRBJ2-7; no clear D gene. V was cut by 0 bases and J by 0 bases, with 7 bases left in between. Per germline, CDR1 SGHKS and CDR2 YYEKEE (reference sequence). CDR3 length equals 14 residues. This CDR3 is CASSLDPGSYEQYF. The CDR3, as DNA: TGTGCCAGCAGCTTGGATCCGGGCTCCTACGAGCAGTACTTC.

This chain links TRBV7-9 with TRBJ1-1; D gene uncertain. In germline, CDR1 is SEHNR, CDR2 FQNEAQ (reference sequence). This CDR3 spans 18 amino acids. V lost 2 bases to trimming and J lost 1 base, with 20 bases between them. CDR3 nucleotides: TGTGCCAGCAGCTTAAGGTTTTACGGCGTCACCCGGAACACTGAAGCTTTCTTT. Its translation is CASSLRFYGVTRNTEAFF.

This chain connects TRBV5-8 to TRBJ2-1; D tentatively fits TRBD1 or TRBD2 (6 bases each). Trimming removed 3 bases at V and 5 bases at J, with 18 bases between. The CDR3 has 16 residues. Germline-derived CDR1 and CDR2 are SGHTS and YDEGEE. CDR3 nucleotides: TGTGCCAGCAGCTGGGGGGCCCTAGCGACACACAATGAGCAGTTCTTC. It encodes CASSWGALATHNEQFF.

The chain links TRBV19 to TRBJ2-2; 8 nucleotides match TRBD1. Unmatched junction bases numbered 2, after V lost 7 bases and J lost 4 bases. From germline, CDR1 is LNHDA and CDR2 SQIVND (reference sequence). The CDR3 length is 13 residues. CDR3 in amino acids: CASNDRGTGELFF. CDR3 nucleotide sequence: TGTGCCAGTAACGACAGGGGCACCGGGGAGCTGTTTTTT.

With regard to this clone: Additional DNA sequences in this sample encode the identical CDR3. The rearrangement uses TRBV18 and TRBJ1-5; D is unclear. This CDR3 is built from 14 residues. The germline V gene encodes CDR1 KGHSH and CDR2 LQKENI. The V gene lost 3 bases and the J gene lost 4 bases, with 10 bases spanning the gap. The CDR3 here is CASSPGVGNQPQHF. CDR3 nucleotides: TGTGCCAGCTCACCCGGGGTGGGTAATCAGCCCCAGCATTTT. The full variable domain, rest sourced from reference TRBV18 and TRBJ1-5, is NAGVMQNPRHLVRRRGQEARLRCSPMKGHSHVYWYRQLPEEGLKFMVYLQKENIIDESGMPKERFSAEFPKEGPSILRIQQVVRGDSAAYFCASSPGVGNQPQHFGDGTRLSIL.

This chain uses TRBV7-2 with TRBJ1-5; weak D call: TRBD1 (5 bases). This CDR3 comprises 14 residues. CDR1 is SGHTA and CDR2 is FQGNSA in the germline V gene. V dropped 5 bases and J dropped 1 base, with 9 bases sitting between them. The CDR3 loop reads CASSRGDSNQPQHF. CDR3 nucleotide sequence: TGTGCCAGCAGCAGAGGGGACAGCAATCAGCCCCAGCATTTT.

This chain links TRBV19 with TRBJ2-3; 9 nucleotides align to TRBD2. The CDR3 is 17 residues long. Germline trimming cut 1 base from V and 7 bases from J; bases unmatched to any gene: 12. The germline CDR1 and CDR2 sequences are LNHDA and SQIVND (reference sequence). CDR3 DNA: TGTGCCAGTAGTATAGGCGTCCAGCGGGAGGTCCATTATACGCAGTATTTT. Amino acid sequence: CASSIGVQREVHYTQYF.

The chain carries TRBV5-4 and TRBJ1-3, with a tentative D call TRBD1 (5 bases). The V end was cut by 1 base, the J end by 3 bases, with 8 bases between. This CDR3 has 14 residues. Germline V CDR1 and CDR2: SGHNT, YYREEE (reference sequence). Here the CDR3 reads CASSLRGGGNTIYF. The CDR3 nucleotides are TGTGCCAGCAGCTTGCGGGGGGGTGGAAACACCATATATTTT. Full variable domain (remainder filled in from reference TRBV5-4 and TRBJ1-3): ETGVTQSPTHLIKTRGQQVTLRCSSQSGHNTVSWYQQALGQGPQFIFQYYREEENGRGNFPPRFSGLQFPNYSSELNVNALELDDSALYLCASSLRGGGNTIYFGEGSWLTVV.

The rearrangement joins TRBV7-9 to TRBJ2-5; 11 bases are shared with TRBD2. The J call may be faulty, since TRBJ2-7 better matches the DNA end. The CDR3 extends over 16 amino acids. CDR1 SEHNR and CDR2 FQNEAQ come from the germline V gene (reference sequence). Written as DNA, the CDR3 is TGTGCCAGCAGCTCAAGTGGGACTAGCGGATCCTACGAGCAGTACTTC. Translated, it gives CASSSSGTSGSYEQYF.

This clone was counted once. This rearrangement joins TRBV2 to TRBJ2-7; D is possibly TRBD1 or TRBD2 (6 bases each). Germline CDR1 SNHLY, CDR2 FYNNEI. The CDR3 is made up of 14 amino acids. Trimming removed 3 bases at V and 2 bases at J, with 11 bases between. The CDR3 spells CASSDEGGPYEQYF. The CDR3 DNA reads TGTGCCAGCAGTGATGAGGGGGGCCCCTACGAGCAGTACTTC.

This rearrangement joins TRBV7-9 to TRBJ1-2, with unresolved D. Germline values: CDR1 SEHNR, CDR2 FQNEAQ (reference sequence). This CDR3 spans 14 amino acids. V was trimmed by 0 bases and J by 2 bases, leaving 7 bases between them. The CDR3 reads CASSLAAENYGYTF. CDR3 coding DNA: TGTGCCAGCAGCTTAGCGGCGGAGAACTATGGCTACACCTTC.

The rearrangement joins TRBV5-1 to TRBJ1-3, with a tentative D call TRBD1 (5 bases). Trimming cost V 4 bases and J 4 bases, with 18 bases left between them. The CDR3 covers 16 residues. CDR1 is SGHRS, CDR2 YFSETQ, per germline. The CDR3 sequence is CASSPPGGSAGNTIYF. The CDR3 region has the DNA TGCGCCAGCAGCCCACCGGGGGGGTCAGCAGGAAACACCATATATTTT.

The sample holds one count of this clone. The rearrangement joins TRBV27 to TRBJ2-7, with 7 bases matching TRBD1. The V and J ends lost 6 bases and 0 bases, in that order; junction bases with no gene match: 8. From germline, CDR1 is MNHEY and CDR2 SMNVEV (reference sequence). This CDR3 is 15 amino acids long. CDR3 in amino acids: CASSRSAGGSYEQYF. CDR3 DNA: TGTGCCAGCAGCCGTTCGGCAGGGGGCTCCTACGAGCAGTACTTC.

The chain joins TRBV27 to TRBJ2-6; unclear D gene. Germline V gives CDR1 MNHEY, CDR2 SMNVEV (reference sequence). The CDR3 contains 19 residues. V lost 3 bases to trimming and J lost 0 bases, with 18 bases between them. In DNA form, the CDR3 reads TGTGCCAGCAGTTTTATAGGCAAGCCTCGACGCTCTGGGGCCAACGTCCTGACTTTC. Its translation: CASSFIGKPRRSGANVLTF. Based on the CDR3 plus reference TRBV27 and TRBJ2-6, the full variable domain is EAQVTQNPRYLITVTGKKLTVTCSQNMNHEYMSWYRQDPGLGLRQIYYSMNVEVTDKGDVPEGYKVSRKEKRNFPLILESPSPNQTSLYFCASSFIGKPRRSGANVLTFGAGSRLTVL.

The DNA of the CDR3 is TGTGCCACCAGCCCCGCGCCTCCGAACACCGGGGAGCTGTTTTTT. It translates to CATSPAPPNTGELFF. The V and J genes are TRBV15 and TRBJ2-2, with unresolved D. There are 15 residues in the CDR3. V was pared by 5 bases and J by 0 bases, with 10 bases between. CDR1 and CDR2 (germline): LNHNV, YYDKDF (reference sequence).

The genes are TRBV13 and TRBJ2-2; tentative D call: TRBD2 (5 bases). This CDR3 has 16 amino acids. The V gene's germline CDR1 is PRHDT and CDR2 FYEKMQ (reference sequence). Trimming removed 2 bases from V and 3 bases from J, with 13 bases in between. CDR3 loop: CASSLYGEGDTGELFF. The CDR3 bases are TGTGCCAGCAGCTTATACGGGGAAGGTGACACCGGGGAGCTGTTTTTT.

The CDR3 loop reads CATYTPPDTEAFF. In DNA, the CDR3 is TGTGCCACCTATACCCCACCGGACACTGAAGCTTTCTTT. This sequence joins TRBV28 and TRBJ1-1; no clear D. V was clipped by 10 bases and J by 3 bases, with 15 bases between them. CDR3 length: 13 residues. Germline assignment: CDR1 MDHEN and CDR2 SYDVKM. The complete variable domain, with remaining parts taken from reference TRBV28 and TRBJ1-1, reads DVKVTQSSRYLVKRTGEKVFLECVQDMDHENMFWYRQDPGLGLRLIYFSYDVKMKEKGDIPEGYSVSREKKERFSLILESASTNQTSMYLCATYTPPDTEAFFGQGTRLTVV.

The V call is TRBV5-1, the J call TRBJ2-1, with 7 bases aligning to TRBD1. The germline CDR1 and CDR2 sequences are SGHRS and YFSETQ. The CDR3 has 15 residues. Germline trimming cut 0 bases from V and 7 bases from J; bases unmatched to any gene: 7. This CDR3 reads CASSLGGQPGNEQFF. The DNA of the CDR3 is TGCGCCAGCAGCTTGGGGGGACAGCCTGGGAATGAGCAGTTCTTC.

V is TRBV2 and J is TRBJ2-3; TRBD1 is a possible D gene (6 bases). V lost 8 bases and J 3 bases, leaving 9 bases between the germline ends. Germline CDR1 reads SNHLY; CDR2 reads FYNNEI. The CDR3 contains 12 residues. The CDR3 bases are TGTGCCAGCGCGCAGGGGACAGATACGCAGTATTTT. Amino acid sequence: CASAQGTDTQYF.

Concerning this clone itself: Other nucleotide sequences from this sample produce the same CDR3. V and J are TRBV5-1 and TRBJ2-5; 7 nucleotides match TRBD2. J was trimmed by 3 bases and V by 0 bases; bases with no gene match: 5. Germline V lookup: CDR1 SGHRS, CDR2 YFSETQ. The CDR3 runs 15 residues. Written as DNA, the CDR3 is TGCGCCAGCAGCTTGGTCGTCCTAGCGGAAGAGACCCAGTACTTC. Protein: CASSLVVLAEETQYF.